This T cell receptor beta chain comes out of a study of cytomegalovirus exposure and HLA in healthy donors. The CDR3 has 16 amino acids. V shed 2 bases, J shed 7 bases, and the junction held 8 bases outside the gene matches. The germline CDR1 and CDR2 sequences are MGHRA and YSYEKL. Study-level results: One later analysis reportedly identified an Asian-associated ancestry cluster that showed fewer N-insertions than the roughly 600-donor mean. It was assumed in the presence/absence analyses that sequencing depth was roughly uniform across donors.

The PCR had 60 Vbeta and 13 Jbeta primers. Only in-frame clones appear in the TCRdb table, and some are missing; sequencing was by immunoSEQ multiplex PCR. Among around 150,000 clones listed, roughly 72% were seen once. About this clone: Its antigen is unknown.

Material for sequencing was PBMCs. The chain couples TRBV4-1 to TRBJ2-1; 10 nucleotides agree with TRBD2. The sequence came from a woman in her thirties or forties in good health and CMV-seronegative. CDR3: CASSQTSGRAKNEQFF. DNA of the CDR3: TGCGCCAGCAGCCAAACAAGCGGGAGGGCCAAAAATGAGCAGTTCTTC.